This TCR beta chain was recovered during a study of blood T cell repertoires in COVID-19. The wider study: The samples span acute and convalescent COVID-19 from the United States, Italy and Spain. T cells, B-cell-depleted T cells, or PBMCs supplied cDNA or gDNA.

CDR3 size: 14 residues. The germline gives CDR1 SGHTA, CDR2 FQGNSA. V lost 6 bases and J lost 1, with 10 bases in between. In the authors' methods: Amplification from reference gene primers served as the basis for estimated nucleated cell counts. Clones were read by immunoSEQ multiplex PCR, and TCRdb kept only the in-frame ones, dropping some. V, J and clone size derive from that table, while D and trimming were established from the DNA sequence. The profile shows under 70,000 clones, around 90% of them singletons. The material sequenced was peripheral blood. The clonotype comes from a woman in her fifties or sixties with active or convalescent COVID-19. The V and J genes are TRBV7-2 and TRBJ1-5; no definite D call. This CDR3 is CASSSLVSNQPQHF. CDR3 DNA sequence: TGTGCCAGCAGTTCCCTAGTAAGCAATCAGCCCCAGCATTTT. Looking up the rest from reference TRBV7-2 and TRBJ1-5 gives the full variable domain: GAGVSQSPSNKVTEKGKDVELRCDPISGHTALYWYRQSLGQGLEFLIYFQGNSAPDKSGLPSDRFSAERTGGSVSTLTIQRTQQEDSAVYLCASSSLVSNQPQHFGDGTRLSIL.